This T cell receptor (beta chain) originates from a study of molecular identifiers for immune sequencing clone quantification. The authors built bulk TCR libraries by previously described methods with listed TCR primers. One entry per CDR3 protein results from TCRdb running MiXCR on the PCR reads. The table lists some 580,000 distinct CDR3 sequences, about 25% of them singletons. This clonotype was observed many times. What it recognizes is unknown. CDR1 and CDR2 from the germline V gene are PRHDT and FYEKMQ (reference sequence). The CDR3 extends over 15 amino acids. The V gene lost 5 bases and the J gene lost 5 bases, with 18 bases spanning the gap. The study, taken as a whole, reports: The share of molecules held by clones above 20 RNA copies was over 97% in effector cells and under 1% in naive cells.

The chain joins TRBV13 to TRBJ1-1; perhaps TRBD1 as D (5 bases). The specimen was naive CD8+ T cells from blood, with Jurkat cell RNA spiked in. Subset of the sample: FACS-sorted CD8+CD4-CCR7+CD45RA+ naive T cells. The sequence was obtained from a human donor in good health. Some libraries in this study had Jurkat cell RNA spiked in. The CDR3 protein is CASSEINKRGTEAFF. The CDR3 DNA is TGTGCCAGCAGCGAAATAAATAAACGGGGGACTGAAGCTTTCTTT.